These T cell receptor beta chains were read from a single sample in a study of CD8+ T cells in alopecia areata. The protocol was immunoSEQ multiplex PCR, while the TCRdb copy is restricted to in-frame clones and leaves out a portion. The data show roughly 140,000 clones, with under 60% seen just once and approximately 19% held by the top ten. The starting material was CD8+ T cells sorted from blood, obtained at week 0. The receptors were sampled from a human donor with alopecia areata. Both conserved end residues are part of each CDR3. A D gene is named only where the DNA matches it firmly. The listing skips clone size in some rows; elsewhere it reads once, few, many or a size class.

TRBV29-1 | few | . | CSVGQQETQYF
TRBV15 | . | . | CATSRGAAEANYGYTF
TRBV27 | . | . | CASSPGPYNEQFF
TRBV6-7 | few | . | CASSYTGYGYTF
TRBV15 | few | . | CATSRDRGFYEQYF
TRBV6-1 | . | . | CASSEGFSYEQYF
TRBV18 | few | . | CASSPSGDPYSNQPQHF
TRBV9 | . | TRBD1 | CASSEPGQGARAGELFF
TRBV9 | few | . | CASSVGSDNSPLHF
TRBV13 | . | . | CASSLGGSVTEAFF
TRBV10-3 | few | TRBD2 | CAIRTSGGAADTQYF
TRBV7-6 | . | . | CASSSPLGTQHF
TRBV7-9 | . | . | CASSLSIGNEQFF
TRBV29-1 | few | . | CSVEDLETLSYNEQFF
TRBV6-5 | . | . | CASSYSGPANYGYTF
TRBV15 | few | . | CATSRGQRDYEQYF
TRBV25-1 | . | . | CASSGIEQFF
TRBV5-6 | . | . | CASSSGTNGYTF
TRBV12-5 | . | . | CASGSYNEQFF
TRBV4-3 | few | . | CASSQDQGDQPQHF
TRBV29-1 | . | TRBD2 | CSVGLAGGSAYEQYF
TRBV6-5 | . | . | CASSYSVQAVIYEQYF
TRBV30 | . | . | CAWTGAEHNNEQFF
TRBV27 | . | . | CASSPLRADNSPLHF
TRBV13 | . | . | CASSPGQGWGNTEAFF
TRBV9 | . | . | CASSVGDRTEAFF
TRBV10-3 | . | . | CAISDPTGNTEAFF
TRBV19 | few | . | CASSVTTAAGQPQHF
TRBV4-3 | . | TRBD1 | CASSQAGGSGANVLTF
TRBV11-3 | . | . | CASSSHQDRSKTQYF
TRBV10-3 | . | . | CAISESTVNYGYTF
TRBV11-2 | few | . | CASTLGRSPLHF
TRBV5-1 | . | TRBD1 | CASSGTGYNEQFF
TRBV27 | many | . | CASSLAWNTDTQYF
TRBV30 | . | TRBD2 | CAWGPTSIRGISTDTQYF
TRBV29-1 | . | . | CSVGERANSNQPQHF
TRBV13 | . | TRBD1 | CASSLGQGLDYGYTF
TRBV6-6 | . | TRBD1 | CASSYEGGANNQPQHF
TRBV27 | few | . | CASSFSAGEFYEQYF
TRBV2 | . | TRBD2 | CASISSRGLAGGYNEQFF